These T cell receptor beta chains were read from a single sample in a study of T cell repertoires in cytomegalovirus infection. TCRdb ran MiXCR on the reads and lists one entry per CDR3 protein. The sample carries 650,000 to 900,000 distinct CDR3 sequences, approximately 32% recorded once. These receptors lack a known antigen. The input for sequencing was cultured CD8+ T cells from PBMCs, taken from culture after CMV antigen stimulation. Receptors originate from a human donor in good health (CMV status not recorded). Some clones in this sample may be carry-over from other donors' samples. Each CDR3 is given with its conserved first and last residue. The D gene is left open where the match is weak. Clone size is given for some rows only: seen once, a few or many times, or a class if the clone is expanded.

TRBJ2-1 14 TRBV6-8 . . TGTGCCAGCAGTCTCAGCGGAGGGATTCGTGAGCAGTTCTTC CASSLSGGIREQFF
TRBJ1-4 16 TRBV5-6 . . TGTGCCAGCAGCCCTCGCTCAGCATTTCATATTGAAAAACTGTTTTTT CASSPRSAFHIEKLFF
TRBJ2-1 15 TRBV19 TRBD2 . TGTGCCACCAAAATAGCGGGGGCCTCCTACAATGAGCAGTTCTTC CATKIAGASYNEQFF
TRBJ2-3 15 TRBV20-1 . few TGCAGTGCCCGTTCGATCCGGACGGAGCTAGGTACGCAGTATTTT CSARSIRTELGTQYF
TRBJ2-1 15 TRBV5-1 TRBD2 . TGCGCCAGCAGCATACTAGCGGGAGACTACAATGAGCAGTTCTTC CASSILAGDYNEQFF
TRBJ2-5 17 TRBV28 TRBD1 . TGTGCCAGCAGTATCCGAAGACAGGGAGAGGTGGAAGAGACCCAGTACTTC CASSIRRQGEVEETQYF
TRBJ2-4 11 TRBV24-1 . . TGTGCCACCAGTGATTTGGGCATTCAGTACTTC CATSDLGIQYF
TRBJ1-5 16 TRBV7-8 . few TGTGCCAGCAGCTTAGCAGGGGATTATGGCAATCAGCCCCAGCATTTT CASSLAGDYGNQPQHF
TRBJ2-5 15 TRBV9 . . TGTGCCAGCACCCGGGACGGAAGAGCCCAAGAGACCCAGTACTTC CASTRDGRAQETQYF
TRBJ2-1 16 TRBV27 TRBD2 . TGTGCCAGCAGTTTATTGAGGCCTAGCGGGGGGGATGAGCAGTTCTTC CASSLLRPSGGDEQFF
TRBJ2-2 11 TRBV4-2 . few TGTGCCAGCAGCCAAGGATGGCAGCTGTTTTTT CASSQGWQLFF
TRBJ2-1 14 TRBV6-6 . . TGTGCCAGCAGTTACGACTACCAGGGAAATGAGCAGTTCTTC CASSYDYQGNEQFF
TRBJ1-5 15 TRBV7-2 TRBD1 many TGTGCCAGCAGCTCACGGACAGGGGGCAATCAGCCCCAGCATTTT CASSSRTGGNQPQHF
TRBJ2-1 17 TRBV12-5 TRBD2 . TGTGCTAGTGGTTGGACTATTAGCGGGACCTCCTACAATGAGCAGTTCTTC CASGWTISGTSYNEQFF
TRBJ2-1 16 TRBV27 . . TGTGCCAGCAGTTTATCGGCAGGGTTTTCCTACAATGAGCAGTTCTTC CASSLSAGFSYNEQFF
TRBJ2-4 11 TRBV12-3/TRBV12-4 . few TGTGCCAGCAGCCGGGGGAACATTCAGTACTTC CASSRGNIQYF
TRBJ1-3 15 TRBV7-9 TRBD1 . TGTGCCAGCAGCTCAACAGGGGACTCTGGAAACACCATATATTTT CASSSTGDSGNTIYF
TRBJ2-5 15 TRBV10-3 TRBD1 . TGTGCCATCAGTGAGTCGAGTCACAGGGGGGAGACCCAGTACTTC CAISESSHRGETQYF
TRBJ2-2 16 TRBV27 TRBD2 . TGTGCCAGCAGACCCCCCATGGGGGGGGACACCGGGGAGCTGTTTTTT CASRPPMGGDTGELFF
TRBJ2-1 16 TRBV27 TRBD1 few TGTGCCAGCAGACCCGAAGGGGCAGGGGGCTACAATGAGCAGTTCTTC CASRPEGAGGYNEQFF
TRBJ1-5 15 TRBV6-5 . few TGTGCCAGCAGTTACTCCCCGCCATCGGATCAGCCCCAGCATTTT CASSYSPPSDQPQHF
TRBJ2-3 14 TRBV7-6 . many TGTGCCAGCAGCCCGGACAGCCCCACAGATACGCAGTATTTT CASSPDSPTDTQYF
TRBJ2-1 15 TRBV28 TRBD2 . TGTGCCAGCAGTTCGGGACTAGCGGGCGACAATGAGCAGTTCTTC CASSSGLAGDNEQFF
TRBJ1-1 16 TRBV6-2/TRBV6-3 TRBD1 . TGTGCCAGCAGCCTCCCCCCGACAGGGGTGAACACTGAAGCTTTCTTT CASSLPPTGVNTEAFF
TRBJ2-3 13 TRBV7-2 TRBD2 many TGTGCCAGCAGCCTTCCCCCGGGACTAGCGCAGTATTTT CASSLPPGLAQYF
TRBJ2-2 12 TRBV6-2/TRBV6-3 . many TGTGCCAGCAGTTACTCCCCCGGGGAGCTGTTTTTT CASSYSPGELFF
TRBJ1-2 15 TRBV7-2 . many TGTGCCAGCAGCACCCGACAGAAACCTAACTATGGCTACACCTTC CASSTRQKPNYGYTF
TRBJ2-1 20 TRBV4-3 . . TGCGCCAGCAGCCAAGATCTAACGGGAGACTACGGGGGGCCTTACAATGAGCAGTTCTTC CASSQDLTGDYGGPYNEQFF
TRBJ2-2 16 TRBV29-1 TRBD2 . TGCAGCGTTGAAGATCAGGCTAGCGGGGGGACCGGGGAGCTGTTTTTT CSVEDQASGGTGELFF
TRBJ2-2 16 TRBV4-1 . few TGCGCCAGCAGCCAAGCGGCGACAGTGAACACCGGGGAGCTGTTTTTT CASSQAATVNTGELFF
TRBJ1-2 16 TRBV27 . . TGTGCCAGCAGTTCCTACGGGACTCCGGATAACTATGGCTACACCTTC CASSSYGTPDNYGYTF
TRBJ2-3 20 TRBV5-1 . . TGCGCCAGCAGCTTGGTCCTGGGGCTCGGGGGTTCGTTAGGCACAGATACGCAGTATTTT CASSLVLGLGGSLGTDTQYF
TRBJ2-1 17 TRBV11-2 TRBD2 few TGTGCCAGCAGCCAAGCCCTTTGGCTAGCGGGGGGAAATGAGCAGTTCTTC CASSQALWLAGGNEQFF
TRBJ2-1 17 TRBV12-5 TRBD1 . TGTGCTAGTGGTACCTACCGGGACAGGCAGGACTACAATGAGCAGTTCTTC CASGTYRDRQDYNEQFF
TRBJ2-5 16 TRBV5-6 TRBD1 . TGTGCCAGCAGCTTCACCGGGACAGGGGGTCCAGAGACCCAGTACTTC CASSFTGTGGPETQYF
TRBJ2-1 11 TRBV5-4 . few TGTGCCAGCCTCCGGGGGGCCGAGCAGTTCTTC CASLRGAEQFF
TRBJ2-1 20 TRBV6-6 TRBD1 once TGTACCAGCAGGATTCCGGACAGGGGACTTGGTTCGCCCTACCACAATGAGCAGTTCTTC CTSRIPDRGLGSPYHNEQFF
TRBJ1-1 15 TRBV4-1 . . TGCGCCAGCAGCCAAGTCTTTCAGCAGACCACTGAAGCTTTCTTT CASSQVFQQTTEAFF
TRBJ1-1 10 TRBV29-1 . . TGCAGCGTTGAAGAGGCTGAAGCTTTCTTT CSVEEAEAFF
TRBJ2-4 13 TRBV5-5 . many TGTGCCAGCAGCTTGCAAGGGGAAGACATTCAGTACTTC CASSLQGEDIQYF
TRBJ1-6 15 TRBV4-1 . few TGCGCCAGCAGCCAAGAAGGTCAGGATAATTCACCCCTCCACTTT CASSQEGQDNSPLHF
TRBJ2-1 15 TRBV7-2 . few TGTGCCAGCACCCTTCGTCCGGGCACCTACAATGAGCAGTTCTTC CASTLRPGTYNEQFF
TRBJ1-1 12 TRBV12-3/TRBV12-4 . few TGTGCCAGCAGTGCCGGGGCCCCTGAAGCTTTCTTT CASSAGAPEAFF
TRBJ1-2 14 TRBV11-2 . . TGTGCCAGCAGCCTAAGGGTGGCCCGGAATGGCTACACCTTC CASSLRVARNGYTF
TRBJ1-1 13 TRBV7-9 . . TGTGCCAGCAGCCCTACCCTGGGGTCTGAAGCTTTCTTT CASSPTLGSEAFF
TRBJ1-3 14 TRBV12-3/TRBV12-4 . . TGTGCCAGCAGTTTCTGGGAGTCTGGAAACACCATATATTTT CASSFWESGNTIYF
TRBJ2-5 15 TRBV20-1 TRBD1 once TGCAGTGCTAGAGAAAGGACAGGTTCAAGGGAGACCCAGTACTTC CSARERTGSRETQYF
TRBJ2-3 14 TRBV6-1 TRBD1 . TGTGCCAGCTGGACAGGGTTTCTTCTTGATACGCAGTATTTT CASWTGFLLDTQYF
TRBJ2-5 14 TRBV5-5 TRBD1 many TGTGCCAGCAGCCCGGGACAGGGCGAAGAGACCCAGTACTTC CASSPGQGEETQYF
TRBJ2-3 12 TRBV7-9 . . TGTGCCAGCAGCACGCGATGGGATACGCAGTATTTT CASSTRWDTQYF
TRBJ2-7 14 TRBV7-6 . few TGTGCCAGCAGCTTAAGGGAGTCTCCCTACGAGCAGTACTTC CASSLRESPYEQYF
TRBJ1-1 15 TRBV11-1 TRBD1 . TGTGCCAGCAGCTCCCGGACAGGGCCTCAAACTGAAGCTTTCTTT CASSSRTGPQTEAFF
TRBJ1-1 17 TRBV6-5 . few TGTGCCAGCAGTTATACTCGGCAGGGACGTAGGAACACTGAAGCTTTCTTT CASSYTRQGRRNTEAFF
TRBJ2-5 16 TRBV12-3/TRBV12-4 . few TGTGCCAGCAGTTTAGTCGGCCAGGGGCCAGGAGGGACCCAGTACTTC CASSLVGQGPGGTQYF
TRBJ2-1 15 TRBV15 TRBD1 few TGTGCCACCAGCCTCAATTTACAGGGGGCTGATGAGCAGTTCTTC CATSLNLQGADEQFF